A selection of T cell receptor beta chains follows, all from one sample in a study of response to subunit inactivated influenza vaccine. TCRdb re-called the RT-PCR reads through MiXCR, storing one row per CDR3 protein. The table shows some 600,000 distinct CDR3 sequences, with approximately 14% occurring only once. The material sequenced was PBMCs from blood, taken 14 days before vaccination. Every receptor here comes from a man aged 50 to 59 who received an inactivated influenza vaccine. Both conserved end residues are part of each CDR3. Fields, in order: CDR3 protein, CDR3 DNA, V gene, clone size, J gene, D gene. The D gene is left open where the match is weak. Not all rows give a size; the values are once, few, many and, for expanded clones, a class.

cdr3_aa: CSFPDTRETQYF
cdr3_nt: TGCAGCTTCCCGGACACCCGGGAGACCCAGTACTTC
v_call: TRBV29-1
clone_size: NA
j_call: TRBJ2-5
d_call: NA

cdr3_aa: CASSDGRATEAFF
cdr3_nt: TGTGCCAGCAGTGACGGCAGGGCGACTGAAGCTTTCTTT
v_call: TRBV2
clone_size: many
j_call: TRBJ1-1
d_call: NA

cdr3_aa: CASSPPGPRLEETQYF
cdr3_nt: TGTGCCAGCAGTCCGCCGGGGCCCCGACTCGAAGAGACCCAGTACTTC
v_call: TRBV28
clone_size: few
j_call: TRBJ2-5
d_call: NA

cdr3_aa: CASSLDFAGGADTQYF
cdr3_nt: TGTGCCAGCAGCCTGGACTTTGCGGGGGGAGCAGATACGCAGTATTTT
v_call: TRBV4-2
clone_size: NA
j_call: TRBJ2-3
d_call: TRBD2

cdr3_aa: CASSPTVRPGEQYF
cdr3_nt: TGTGCCAGCAGTCCGACAGTCCGCCCCGGGGAGCAGTACTTC
v_call: TRBV27
clone_size: few
j_call: TRBJ2-7
d_call: NA

cdr3_aa: CATSRDPGEAKNIQYF
cdr3_nt: TGTGCCACCAGCAGAGATCCGGGGGAGGCCAAAAACATTCAGTACTTC
v_call: TRBV15
clone_size: NA
j_call: TRBJ2-4
d_call: NA

cdr3_aa: CASSRKISNYGYTF
cdr3_nt: TGTGCCAGCAGCCGAAAAATATCTAACTATGGCTACACCTTC
v_call: TRBV7-2
clone_size: NA
j_call: TRBJ1-2
d_call: NA

cdr3_aa: CASSSLLGRIRAAGELFF
cdr3_nt: TGTGCCAGCAGTTCACTCCTCGGCAGAATTCGGGCGGCCGGGGAGCTGTTTTTT
v_call: TRBV27
clone_size: NA
j_call: TRBJ2-2
d_call: NA

cdr3_aa: CASSHGTGIQETQYF
cdr3_nt: TGTGCCAGCAGCCACGGGACAGGCATACAAGAGACCCAGTACTTC
v_call: TRBV6-1
clone_size: few
j_call: TRBJ2-5
d_call: TRBD1

cdr3_aa: CASSLILAGGYEQYF
cdr3_nt: TGTGCCAGCAGTTTAATCCTAGCGGGAGGCTACGAGCAGTACTTC
v_call: TRBV28
clone_size: many
j_call: TRBJ2-7
d_call: TRBD2

cdr3_aa: CASKTGGSTPNTGELFF
cdr3_nt: TGTGCCAGTAAGACAGGGGGCTCAACTCCGAACACCGGGGAGCTGTTTTTT
v_call: TRBV19
clone_size: once
j_call: TRBJ2-2
d_call: TRBD1